This record looks at one T cell receptor (beta chain) sequence and its context. This sample is part of a study of blood T cell repertoires in COVID-19. Libraries were prepared by immunoSEQ multiplex PCR; TCRdb keeps only in-frame clonotypes and omits some of them. This table has around 260,000 clones, approximately 88% appearing once. The CDR3 consists of 12 residues. CDR1 is LNHDA, CDR2 SQIVND, per germline (reference sequence). After removal of 11 bases from V and 8 bases from J, the junction contained 8 bases not matched to a gene. Sequencing was done on a sample of peripheral blood. The sequence came from a woman in her sixties or seventies with COVID-19, enrolled during active disease. The chain uses TRBV19 and TRBJ1-5; TRBD1 aligns across 8 bases. The CDR3 DNA reads as TGTGCCGGGGGTGACAGGGGCAAGCCCCAGCATTTT. As protein: CAGGDRGKPQHF.